One and the same sample provided the 22 T cell receptor beta chains below, sequenced in a study of cytomegalovirus exposure and HLA in healthy donors. The repertoire was sequenced with immunoSEQ multiplex PCR; TCRdb's copy has only in-frame clones and lacks some. The table has fewer than 100,000 clones, approximately 95% seen once; the top ten hold over 2%. Sequences were obtained from PBMCs. The receptors were sampled from a woman under 30 in good health and CMV-seronegative.

The rearrangement links TRBV6-1 to TRBJ2-5; TRBD2 agrees at 7 bases. The CDR3 consists of 12 residues. Trimming at V came to 7 bases and at J to 3 bases, leaving 2 bases not matched to a gene. Germline V gives CDR1 MNHNS, CDR2 SASEGT. The CDR3 region has the DNA TGTGCCAGCACGGGGGGAAAAGAGACCCAGTACTTC. Its translation is CASTGGKETQYF.

The chain carries TRBV7-6 and TRBJ2-5, with TRBD1 matching over 7 bases. The CDR3 length is 18 residues. J lost 0 bases, V lost 5 bases, and 15 bases had no gene match. Germline V gene data show CDR1 as SGHVS and CDR2 as FNYEAQ. CDR3 residues: CASSQIFFLQGNQETQYF. CDR3 DNA: TGTGCCAGCAGCCAGATTTTTTTCCTACAGGGGAACCAAGAGACCCAGTACTTC.

The chain is built from TRBV29-1 and TRBJ2-3; D perhaps matches TRBD1 (7 bases). Trimming left V 4 bases short and J 0 bases short, with 11 bases between. The CDR3 is 14 amino acids. CDR1 is SQVTM, CDR2 ANQGSEA, per germline. CDR3 nucleotides: TGCAGCGTTGCAGGGGGGCCTAGCACAGATACGCAGTATTTT. Translating gives CSVAGGPSTDTQYF.

The V call is TRBV11-3, the J call TRBJ2-3; D unresolved. V gave up 4 bases and J gave up 10 bases, with 9 bases separating them. The length of the CDR3 is 11 residues. The germline CDR1 and CDR2 sequences are SGHNT and YENEEA. CDR3 amino acids: CASSSGGSQYF. CDR3 bases: TGTGCCAGCAGCTCCGGCGGCTCGCAGTATTTT.

V usage is TRBV5-1 and J usage is TRBJ2-1, with TRBD1 identical over 7 bases. CDR1 is SGHRS and CDR2 is YFSETQ in the germline V gene. CDR3 size: 13 residues. Losses at the gene ends were 4 bases for V and 7 bases for J; bases not matched to a gene: 5. The CDR3 sequence: CASSDRELNEQFF. CDR3 nucleotides: TGCGCCAGCAGCGACAGGGAGTTAAATGAGCAGTTCTTC.

The rearrangement uses TRBV4-1 and TRBJ2-1; no clear D gene. V was cut by 8 bases and J by 7 bases, with 12 bases left in between. Germline CDR1 is MGHRA and CDR2 is YSYEKL. There are 12 residues in the CDR3. This CDR3 reads CASRSLGNEQFF. DNA of the CDR3: TGCGCCAGCCGCTCACTCGGGAATGAGCAGTTCTTC.

V gene TRBV2 combines with J gene TRBJ2-2; 7 nucleotides align to TRBD2. Germline V gives CDR1 SNHLY, CDR2 FYNNEI. The CDR3 contains 14 residues. With 6 bases clipped from V and 6 bases from J, the junction kept 7 bases outside the gene matches. CDR3 in amino acids: CASRRASGPGELFF. For the CDR3, the DNA is TGTGCCAGCAGGAGAGCTAGCGGCCCCGGGGAGCTGTTTTTT.

V usage is TRBV30 and J usage is TRBJ1-6; 7 positions match TRBD1. Germline V gives CDR1 GTSNPN, CDR2 SVGIG (reference sequence). This CDR3 is 13 amino acids long. V shed 8 bases and J 6 bases; nucleotides not matched to a gene: 7. CDR3 nucleotides: TGTGCCGGCCGGGACAGCTTTAATTCACCCCTCCACTTT. This encodes CAGRDSFNSPLHF.

CDR3 sequence reads: CSFSEYQETQYF. DNA of the CDR3: TGCAGCTTCTCTGAGTACCAAGAGACCCAGTACTTC. The chain employs TRBV29-1 and TRBJ2-5; D is undetermined. The CDR3 extends over 12 amino acids. In germline, CDR1 is SQVTM, CDR2 ANQGSEA. V lost 8 bases and J 0 bases, leaving 10 bases between the germline ends.

This clone appeared once. The chain carries TRBV10-3 and TRBJ1-5; D is possibly TRBD1 (6 bases). V was cut by 0 bases and J by 4 bases, with 10 bases left in between. The CDR3 is 15 amino acids. Germline values: CDR1 ENHRY, CDR2 SYGVKD. In nucleotides, the CDR3 is TGTGCCATCAGTGAGTCTGGACAGTGGAATCAGCCCCAGCATTTT. It is translated as CAISESGQWNQPQHF.

This clone was detected a few times. V gene TRBV5-6 combines with J gene TRBJ2-7; possibly TRBD1 for D (6 bases). The germline CDR1 and CDR2 sequences are SGHDT and YYEEEE. The CDR3 loop spans 14 amino acids. With 4 bases removed from V and 3 bases from J, the gap between germline ends came to 14 bases. The CDR3 sequence: CASSIRTAGYEQYF. Written as DNA, the CDR3 is TGTGCCAGCAGCATTCGGACAGCTGGCTACGAGCAGTACTTC.

The chain couples TRBV5-6 to TRBJ2-3; no definite D call. The ends were cut back, 0 bases at V and 0 bases at J, with 8 bases in the middle. CDR3 length: 15 residues. CDR1 is SGHDT, CDR2 YYEEEE, per germline. In DNA form, the CDR3 reads TGTGCCAGCAGCTTGGTCTCGACTAGCACAGATACGCAGTATTTT. Protein: CASSLVSTSTDTQYF.

The chain employs TRBV5-1 and TRBJ1-2, with D unclear. Per the germline V gene, CDR1 is SGHRS and CDR2 is YFSETQ. V was shortened by 5 bases and J by 1 base, with 9 bases between the two germline ends. The CDR3 is made up of 13 amino acids. CDR3 nucleotide sequence: TGCGCCAGCAGGACCGGGAATAACTATGGCTACACCTTC. It codes for CASRTGNNYGYTF.

The V and J genes are TRBV9 and TRBJ1-2; D not certain. Germline assignment: CDR1 SGDLS and CDR2 YYNGEE. V lost 7 bases, J lost 4 bases, and 14 bases lay in between. This CDR3 has 13 residues. Here the CDR3 reads CASLSPFPYGYTF. DNA for the CDR3: TGTGCCAGCCTATCCCCGTTCCCCTATGGCTACACCTTC.

CDR3 sequence reads: CSVEGQQGYTEAFF. CDR3 DNA sequence: TGCAGCGTTGAAGGCCAGCAGGGATATACTGAAGCTTTCTTT. This chain uses TRBV29-1 with TRBJ1-1; possible D gene TRBD1, 5 bases. The V end was cut by 1 base, the J end by 5 bases, with 14 bases between. From germline, CDR1 is SQVTM and CDR2 ANQGSEA. CDR3 length: 14 amino acids.

The V call is TRBV7-9, the J call TRBJ2-6; D is possibly TRBD1 (6 bases). Between the trimmed V and J ends, which lost 2 bases and 2 bases, there was a span of 10 bases. CDR3 length: 16 residues. CDR1 is SEHNR, CDR2 FQNEAQ, per germline (reference sequence). CDR3 coding DNA: TGTGCCAGCAGCTTATTCAGGGGCGCTGGGGCCAACGTCCTGACTTTC. Translation: CASSLFRGAGANVLTF. The entire variable domain, with the rest obtained from reference TRBV7-9 and TRBJ2-6, is as follows: DTGVSQNPRHKITKRGQNVTFRCDPISEHNRLYWYRQTLGQGPEFLTYFQNEAQLEKSRLLSDRFSAERPKGSFSTLEIQRTEQGDSAMYLCASSLFRGAGANVLTFGAGSRLTVL.

The V gene is TRBV14, the J gene TRBJ2-1; unclear D gene. Germline-derived CDR1 and CDR2 are SGHDN and FVKESK. The length of the CDR3 is 13 residues. Trimming shortened V by 6 bases and J by 0 bases, and 6 bases separated the two germline ends. CDR3 bases: TGTGCCAGCAGACTAAACTCCTACAATGAGCAGTTCTTC. Translation: CASRLNSYNEQFF.

The chain couples TRBV4-2 to TRBJ2-1; 9 bases agree with TRBD2. This CDR3 comprises 14 residues. The germline V gene encodes CDR1 LGHNA and CDR2 YNFKEQ. The ends lost 4 bases at V and 8 bases at J; junction bases unmatched: 6. CDR3 nucleotides: TGTGCCAGCAGCCCCATGGGACTAGCAGATGAGCAGTTCTTC. The encoded protein is CASSPMGLADEQFF.

The chain has TRBV7-9 and TRBJ2-5; D not certain. Deletions cut 1 base from V and 5 bases from J, with 5 bases between. The germline V gene has CDR1 SEHNR and CDR2 FQNEAQ (reference sequence). The CDR3 runs to 12 residues. The CDR3: CASSLVLETQYF. CDR3 bases: TGTGCCAGCAGCTTAGTCTTGGAGACCCAGTACTTC. Drawing the rest from reference TRBV7-9 and TRBJ2-5, the complete variable domain is DTGVSQNPRHKITKRGQNVTFRCDPISEHNRLYWYRQTLGQGPEFLTYFQNEAQLEKSRLLSDRFSAERPKGSFSTLEIQRTEQGDSAMYLCASSLVLETQYFGPGTRLLVL.

This sequence joins TRBV7-9 and TRBJ2-7, with 8 positions matching TRBD2. The V gene end was trimmed by 6 bases and the J gene end by 2 bases; junction bases not matched to a gene: 9. The germline gives CDR1 SEHNR, CDR2 FQNEAQ (reference sequence). This CDR3 region has 15 residues. As DNA, the CDR3 is TGTGCCAGCAGTCCTACTAGCGGCCATACCTACGAGCAGTACTTC. Its protein product is CASSPTSGHTYEQYF.

The chain carries TRBV6-1 and TRBJ2-7; tentative D call: TRBD1 (5 bases). The V end was cut by 2 bases, the J end by 2 bases, with 16 bases between. CDR1 is MNHNS and CDR2 is SASEGT in the germline V gene. The CDR3 is 16 amino acids. The CDR3 nucleotides read TGTGCCAGCAGTGAATGGGGCCTGGACACAGCCTACGAGCAGTACTTC. Translated: CASSEWGLDTAYEQYF.

V and J are TRBV9 and TRBJ2-5; 10 positions match TRBD2. The CDR3 covers 16 residues. Trimming cost V 0 bases and J 3 bases; bases outside gene matches: 5. Germline V gives CDR1 SGDLS, CDR2 YYNGEE. The CDR3 spells CASSVDGSGGEETQYF. CDR3 nucleotides: TGTGCCAGCAGCGTAGACGGCAGCGGGGGGGAAGAGACCCAGTACTTC.